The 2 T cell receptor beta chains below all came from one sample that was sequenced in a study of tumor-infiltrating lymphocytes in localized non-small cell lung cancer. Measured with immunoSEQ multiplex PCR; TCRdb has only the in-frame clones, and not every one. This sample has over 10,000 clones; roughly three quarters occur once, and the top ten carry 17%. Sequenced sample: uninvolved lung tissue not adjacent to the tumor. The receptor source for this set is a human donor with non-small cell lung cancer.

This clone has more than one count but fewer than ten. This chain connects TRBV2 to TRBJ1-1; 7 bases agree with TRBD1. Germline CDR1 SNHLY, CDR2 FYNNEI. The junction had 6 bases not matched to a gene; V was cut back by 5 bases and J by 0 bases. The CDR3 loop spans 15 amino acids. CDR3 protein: CASSSPGTVNTEAFF. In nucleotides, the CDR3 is TGTGCCAGCAGTTCTCCCGGGACAGTGAACACTGAAGCTTTCTTT.

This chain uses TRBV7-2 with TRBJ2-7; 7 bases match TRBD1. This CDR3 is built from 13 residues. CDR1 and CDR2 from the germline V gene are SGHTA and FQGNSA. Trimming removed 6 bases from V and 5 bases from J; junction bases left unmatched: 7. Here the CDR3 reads CASSLRGGHEQYF. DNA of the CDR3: TGTGCCAGCAGTCTTCGAGGGGGCCACGAGCAGTACTTC.